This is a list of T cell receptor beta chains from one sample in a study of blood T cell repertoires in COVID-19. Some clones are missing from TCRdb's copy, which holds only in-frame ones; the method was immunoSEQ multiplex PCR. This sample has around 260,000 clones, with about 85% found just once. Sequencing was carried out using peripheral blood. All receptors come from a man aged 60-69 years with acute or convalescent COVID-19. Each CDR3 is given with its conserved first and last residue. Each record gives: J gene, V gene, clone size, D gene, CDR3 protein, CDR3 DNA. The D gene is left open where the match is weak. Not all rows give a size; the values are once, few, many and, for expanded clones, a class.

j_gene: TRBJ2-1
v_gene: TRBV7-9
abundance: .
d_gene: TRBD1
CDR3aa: CASSPGTGAYNEQFF
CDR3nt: TGTGCCAGCAGCCCAGGGACAGGGGCCTACAATGAGCAGTTCTTC

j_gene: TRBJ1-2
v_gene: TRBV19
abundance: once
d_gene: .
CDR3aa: CASSIARQPTYGYTF
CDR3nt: TGTGCCAGTAGTATAGCCAGACAGCCGACTTATGGCTACACCTTC

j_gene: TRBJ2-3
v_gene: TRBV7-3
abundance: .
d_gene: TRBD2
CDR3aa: CASSSLAGGTDTQYF
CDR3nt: TGTGCCAGCAGCTCGTTAGCGGGGGGGACAGATACGCAGTATTTT

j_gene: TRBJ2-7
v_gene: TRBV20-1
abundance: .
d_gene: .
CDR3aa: CSATRVHEQYF
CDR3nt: TGCAGTGCTACCCGGGTCCACGAGCAGTACTTC

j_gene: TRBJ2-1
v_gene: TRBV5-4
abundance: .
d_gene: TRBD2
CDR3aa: CASSSGLASFNEQFF
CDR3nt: TGTGCCAGCAGCTCTGGACTAGCATCATTCAATGAGCAGTTCTTC

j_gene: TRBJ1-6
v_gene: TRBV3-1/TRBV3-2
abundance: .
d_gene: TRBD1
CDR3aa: CASSQGGGQGHSPLHF
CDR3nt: TGTGCCAGCAGCCAAGGGGGGGGACAGGGGCATTCACCCCTCCACTTT

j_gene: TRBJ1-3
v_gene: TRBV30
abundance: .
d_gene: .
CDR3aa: CAWSLSGGNTIYF
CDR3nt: TGTGCCTGGAGTCTATCGGGGGGAAACACCATATATTTT

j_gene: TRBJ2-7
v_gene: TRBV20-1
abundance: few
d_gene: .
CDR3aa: CSVASIDEQYF
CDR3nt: TGCAGTGTGGCTAGCATCGACGAGCAGTACTTC

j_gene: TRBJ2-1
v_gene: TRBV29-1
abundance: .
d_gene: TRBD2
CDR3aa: CSSRGTRSYEQFF
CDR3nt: TGCAGCTCCCGCGGGACTAGAAGCTATGAGCAGTTCTTC

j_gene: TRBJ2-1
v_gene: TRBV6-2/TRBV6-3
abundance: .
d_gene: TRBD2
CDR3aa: CASSYPVPSGEQFF
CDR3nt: TGTGCCAGCAGTTACCCTGTCCCTAGCGGTGAGCAGTTCTTC

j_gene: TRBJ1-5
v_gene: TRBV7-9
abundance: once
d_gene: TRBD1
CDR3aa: CASSLVPGGGSNQPQHF
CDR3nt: TGTGCCAGCAGCTTAGTTCCAGGGGGCGGAAGCAATCAGCCCCAGCATTTT

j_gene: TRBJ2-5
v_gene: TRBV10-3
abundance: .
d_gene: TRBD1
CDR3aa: CAISGGGLQETQYF
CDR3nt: TGTGCCATCAGTGGAGGGGGCCTGCAAGAGACCCAGTACTTC

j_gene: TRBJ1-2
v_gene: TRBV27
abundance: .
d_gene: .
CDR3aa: CASSLSGTNIPNYGYTF
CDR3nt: TGTGCCAGCAGTTTATCAGGGACTAATATTCCAAACTATGGCTACACCTTC

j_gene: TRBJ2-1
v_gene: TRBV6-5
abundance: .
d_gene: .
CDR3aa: CASSYSGLTYNEQFF
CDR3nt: TGTGCCAGCAGTTACTCGGGACTGACCTACAATGAGCAGTTCTTC

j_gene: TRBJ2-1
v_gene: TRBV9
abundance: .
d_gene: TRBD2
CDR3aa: CASSGTSGSSYNEQFF
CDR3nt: TGTGCCAGCAGTGGGACTAGCGGAAGCTCCTACAATGAGCAGTTCTTC

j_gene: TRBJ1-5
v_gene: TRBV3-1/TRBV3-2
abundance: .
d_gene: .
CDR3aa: CASSQGFRSSNQPQHF
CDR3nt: TGTGCCAGCAGCCAAGGGTTTAGGAGTAGCAATCAGCCCCAGCATTTT

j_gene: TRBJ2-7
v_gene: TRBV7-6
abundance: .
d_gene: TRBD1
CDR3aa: CASSLSPGQGAHEQYF
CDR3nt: TGTGCCAGCAGCTTATCTCCGGGACAGGGGGCCCACGAGCAGTACTTC

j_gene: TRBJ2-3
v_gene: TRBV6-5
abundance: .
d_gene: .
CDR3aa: CASSYWGLTTDTQYF
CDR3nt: TGTGCCAGCAGTTACTGGGGGCTCACGACAGATACGCAGTATTTT

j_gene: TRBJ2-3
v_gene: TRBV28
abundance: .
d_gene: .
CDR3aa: CASSLSSPGRETQYF
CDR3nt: TGTGCCAGCAGTTTATCGTCCCCGGGCAGGGAAACGCAGTATTTT

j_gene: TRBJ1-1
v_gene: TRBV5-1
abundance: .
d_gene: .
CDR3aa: CASSLSGLSRGSLNTEAFF
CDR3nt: TGCGCCAGCAGCTTGTCAGGCCTCAGTCGCGGGTCTTTGAACACTGAAGCTTTCTTT

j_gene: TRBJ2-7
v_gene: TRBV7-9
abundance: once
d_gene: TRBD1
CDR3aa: CASSSGQGYSYEQYF
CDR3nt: TGTGCCAGCAGCTCCGGACAGGGATACTCCTACGAGCAGTACTTC

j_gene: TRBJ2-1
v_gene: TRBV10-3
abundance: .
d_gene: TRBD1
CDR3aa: CATGGQGSWEQFF
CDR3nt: TGTGCCACCGGGGGACAGGGGTCCTGGGAGCAGTTCTTC

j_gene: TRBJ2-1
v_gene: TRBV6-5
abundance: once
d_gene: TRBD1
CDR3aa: CASSRNRQGYNEQFF
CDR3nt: TGTGCCAGCAGCCGAAACCGACAGGGGTACAATGAGCAGTTCTTC

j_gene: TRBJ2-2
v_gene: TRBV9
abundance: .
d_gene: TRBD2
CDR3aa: CASSVAIAGVDGELFF
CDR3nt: TGTGCCAGCAGCGTAGCTATAGCGGGAGTGGACGGGGAGCTGTTTTTT

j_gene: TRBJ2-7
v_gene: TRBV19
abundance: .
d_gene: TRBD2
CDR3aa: CASRPTSGRPYEQYF
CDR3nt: TGTGCCAGTAGGCCGACTAGCGGGAGGCCGTACGAGCAGTACTTC

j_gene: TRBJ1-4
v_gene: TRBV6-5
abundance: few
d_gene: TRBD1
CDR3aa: CASQTGTVNEKLFF
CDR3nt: TGTGCCAGCCAGACCGGGACAGTTAATGAAAAACTGTTTTTT

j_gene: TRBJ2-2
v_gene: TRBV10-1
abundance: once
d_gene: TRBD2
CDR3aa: CASSEGGGQTGELFF
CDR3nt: TGCGCCAGCAGTGAGGGCGGGGGGCAAACCGGGGAGCTGTTTTTT